This T cell receptor (beta chain) was retrieved from a study of blood T cell repertoires in COVID-19. The CDR3 is made up of 16 amino acids. In germline, CDR1 is MNHNY, CDR2 SVGAGI (reference sequence). The trim removed 4 bases at V and 2 bases at J, leaving 9 bases unmatched. Source study methods: Amplified reference gene primers provided the basis for estimating nucleated cell counts. Only in-frame clones appear in the TCRdb table, and some are missing; sequencing was by immunoSEQ multiplex PCR. Clonal size and the V and J genes are those of that table, whereas D and trimming came from the DNA. The sample lists about 380,000 clones, 85% occurring once.

This sequence originates from a woman aged 18-29 years with acute or convalescent COVID-19. The chain uses TRBV6-6 and TRBJ2-3, with 7 nucleotides matching TRBD1. Sequenced input: peripheral blood. DNA of the CDR3: TGTGCCAGCAGTTGGGACAGACCAGGAATCACAGATACGCAGTATTTT. Translation gives CASSWDRPGITDTQYF.